This is a list of T cell receptor beta chains from one sample in a study of T cells in Graves' hyperthyroidism and ophthalmopathy. TCRdb used MiXCR to reprocess the multiplex PCR reads, holding one entry per CDR3 protein. The repertoire consists of roughly 400,000 distinct CDR3 sequences, with around an eighth occurring once and the leading ten covering 28%. The sample comprised blood. The source is a man aged 50-60 years with Graves' ophthalmopathy. The CDR3 runs from the conserved cysteine through the conserved F or W.

J gene,V gene,CDR3 protein
TRBJ1-1,TRBV7-8,CASSSKGDTEAFF
TRBJ2-5,TRBV5-5,CASSPEYLTGLETQYF
TRBJ1-1,TRBV28,CASSSIRTGGSAFF
TRBJ2-7,TRBV28,CASSFTGIYEQYF
TRBJ2-7,TRBV29-1,CSVELRYEQYF
TRBJ1-1,TRBV6-2/TRBV6-3,CASSYGITEAFF
TRBJ2-7,TRBV6-2/TRBV6-3,CASRQTYEQYF
TRBJ2-5,TRBV5-1,CASTKEAGGPTSTQYF
TRBJ2-7,TRBV20-1,CSGTSEVYEQYF
TRBJ2-1,TRBV10-3,CAISDPVAGLTEQFF
TRBJ2-5,TRBV10-2,CASSSTSGRLDETQYF